These 19 T cell receptor beta chains were all obtained from the same sample, sequenced in a study of T cells in localized non-small cell lung cancer (dated by TCRdb to about 2020). The library was prepared using the immunoSEQ multiplex PCR assay. What TCRdb holds here is the immuneACCESS table cut down to in-frame rearrangements. Part of the clones is not present; checked against another copy, under half of the missing clones reflect an unresolved V gene, and the others are unexplained. The sample records over 40,000 clones, 88% of which are singletons. About 2.8% of the sample is taken by the ten largest. This specimen consisted of peripheral blood, obtained before any cancer treatment. The receptors stem from a female donor aged 60 or older with stage I squamous cell lung carcinoma.

The chain uses TRBV10-2 and TRBJ2-5, with unresolved D. CDR1 is WSHSY, CDR2 SAAADI, per germline. The V end lost 0 bases, the J end lost 5 bases, and 1 base lay between the germline ends. This CDR3 contains 11 residues. Written as DNA, the CDR3 is TGCGCCAGCAGTGAGTCCGAGACCCAGTACTTC. Protein sequence: CASSESETQYF.

This clone was observed a single time. The chain has TRBV11-2 and TRBJ1-1; D gene unclear. The CDR3 is 15 amino acids. Germline V lookup: CDR1 SGHAT, CDR2 FQNNGV. Trimming stripped 4 bases from V and 0 bases from J, with 12 bases between. This CDR3 reads CASSSRQAVNTEAFF. The CDR3 DNA follows: TGTGCCAGCAGCTCCAGGCAGGCGGTGAACACTGAAGCTTTCTTT.

This rearrangement joins TRBV7-2 to TRBJ2-3, with 12 positions matching TRBD2. This CDR3 spans 16 amino acids. CDR1 and CDR2 (germline): SGHTA, FQGNSA. V lost 8 bases and J lost 2; bases outside the gene matches: 8. The CDR3, as DNA: TGTGCCAGCCGCCCCACTAGCGGGAGGTTCACAGATACGCAGTATTTT. As protein: CASRPTSGRFTDTQYF.

The chain recombines TRBV7-3 with TRBJ2-3; 8 positions agree with TRBD2. The CDR3 totals 14 residues. The ends lost 4 bases at V and 3 bases at J; junction bases unmatched: 3. Germline lookup yields CDR1 SGHTA and CDR2 FQGTGA. The CDR3 DNA reads TGTGCCAGCAGCTCCCTAGCGGGTACAGATACGCAGTATTTT. It is translated as CASSSLAGTDTQYF. The variable domain in full, with the rest retrieved from reference TRBV7-3 and TRBJ2-3, is GAGVSQTPSNKVTEKGKYVELRCDPISGHTALYWYRQSLGQGPEFLIYFQGTGAADDSGLPNDRFFAVRPEGSVSTLKIQRTERGDSAVYLCASSSLAGTDTQYFGPGTRLTVL.

The rearrangement uses TRBV10-3 and TRBJ2-1, with TRBD2 matching over 10 bases. Germline lookup yields CDR1 ENHRY and CDR2 SYGVKD. CDR3 length: 15 residues. Unmatched junction bases numbered 6, after V lost 5 bases and J lost 5 bases. The CDR3 DNA sequence: TGTGCCATCAGTTCTAGCGGGAGTAGGGACAATGAGCAGTTCTTC. This gives the protein CAISSSGSRDNEQFF.

The chain uses TRBV30 and TRBJ1-5; the D is unclear. CDR1 and CDR2 from the germline V gene are GTSNPN and SVGIG (reference sequence). The CDR3 has 16 amino acids. V was trimmed by 0 bases and J by 2 bases, leaving 14 bases between them. The CDR3 sequence is CAWSVPAQEGNQPQHF. The CDR3 bases are TGTGCCTGGAGTGTACCGGCGCAAGAGGGCAATCAGCCCCAGCATTTT.

The chain links TRBV5-1 to TRBJ2-7; TRBD1 matches 10 bases. Germline trimming cut 3 bases from V and 5 bases from J; bases unmatched to any gene: 8. This CDR3 spans 15 amino acids. Germline V CDR1 and CDR2: SGHRS, YFSETQ. The DNA for the CDR3 is TGCGCCAGCAGCTCAAGACAGGGGGCAGGGGACGAGCAGTACTTC. This gives the protein CASSSRQGAGDEQYF.

The J gene is TRBJ1-5, the V gene TRBV7-2; 8 bases are shared with TRBD1. Germline values: CDR1 SGHTA, CDR2 FQGNSA. V lost 4 bases to trimming and J lost 4 bases; unmatched junction nucleotides: 6. The CDR3 is made up of 15 amino acids. CDR3 sequence (DNA): TGTGCCAGCAGCTCCGGACAGGGTATAAATCAGCCCCAGCATTTT. Translation gives CASSSGQGINQPQHF.

The rearrangement uses TRBV10-2 and TRBJ2-1, with 7 bases lining up with TRBD2. Trimming cost V 1 base and J 3 bases; bases outside gene matches: 12. Germline CDR1 is WSHSY and CDR2 is SAAADI. The CDR3 contains 18 residues. The CDR3 reads CASSELSGRASLYNEQFF. CDR3 bases: TGCGCCAGCAGTGAGTTGAGTGGGAGGGCCTCTCTCTACAATGAGCAGTTCTTC.

The gene calls are TRBV18 and TRBJ1-1, with TRBD1 matching over 9 bases. CDR3 length: 15 residues. In germline, CDR1 is KGHSH, CDR2 LQKENI. Trimming at V came to 5 bases and at J to 1 base, leaving 5 bases not matched to a gene. This chain's CDR3 is CASSSGQGQNTEAFF. DNA of the CDR3: TGTGCCAGCTCATCAGGACAGGGGCAGAACACTGAAGCTTTCTTT.

The V gene is TRBV5-6, the J gene TRBJ1-2, with D possibly being TRBD1 (6 bases). CDR1 is SGHDT and CDR2 is YYEEEE in the germline V gene. Trimming shortened V by 6 bases and J by 4 bases, and 16 bases separated the two germline ends. The length of the CDR3 is 14 residues. CDR3 protein: CASKPTGLGYGYTF. The CDR3, as DNA: TGTGCCAGCAAGCCAACAGGGCTCGGCTATGGCTACACCTTC.

The chain employs TRBV5-1 and TRBJ2-3; 7 nucleotides match TRBD2. Losses at the gene ends were 0 bases for V and 5 bases for J; bases not matched to a gene: 9. The CDR3 totals 16 residues. In germline, CDR1 is SGHRS, CDR2 YFSETQ. CDR3 coding DNA: TGCGCCAGCAGCTTGGCCGGGGCGGGAGCAATAGATACGCAGTATTTT. Its protein product is CASSLAGAGAIDTQYF. Supplemented by reference TRBV5-1 and TRBJ2-3, the full variable domain reads KAGVTQTPRYLIKTRGQQVTLSCSPISGHRSVSWYQQTPGQGLQFLFEYFSETQRNKGNFPGRFSGRQFSNSRSEMNVSTLELGDSALYLCASSLAGAGAIDTQYFGPGTRLTVL.

CDR3 nucleotides: TGTGCCAGCGGACTAGCGGGGCTCCAAGAGACCCAGTACTTC. It translates to CASGLAGLQETQYF. This sequence joins TRBV2 and TRBJ2-5, with 12 bases lining up with TRBD2. The CDR3 is 14 amino acids. Trimming cost V 8 bases and J 1 base; bases outside gene matches: 2. Germline-derived CDR1 and CDR2 are SNHLY and FYNNEI.

The chain has TRBV7-9 and TRBJ2-1, with 8 bases matching TRBD2. Unmatched junction bases numbered 2, after V lost 3 bases and J lost 4 bases. The CDR3 runs to 14 residues. Germline CDR1 and CDR2: SEHNR and FQNEAQ (reference sequence). CDR3 in amino acids: CASSLSGSYNEQFF. CDR3 in DNA: TGTGCCAGCAGCTTGAGCGGGAGTTACAATGAGCAGTTCTTC.

The V and J genes are TRBV6-1 and TRBJ2-6; possibly TRBD1 or TRBD2 for D (5 bases each). The CDR3 spans 14 residues. Per germline, CDR1 MNHNS and CDR2 SASEGT. Trimming pared 6 bases from V and 8 bases from J, leaving 14 bases between. CDR3 amino acids: CASRGDTGPNVLTF. Here the CDR3 DNA reads TGTGCCAGCAGGGGGGATACGGGGCCCAACGTCCTGACTTTC.

The gene calls are TRBV11-2 and TRBJ2-5, with D unresolved. Between the trimmed V and J ends, which lost 10 bases and 5 bases, there was a span of 23 bases. This CDR3 is built from 15 residues. Germline V gene data show CDR1 as SGHAT and CDR2 as FQNNGV. The CDR3 reads CATRVTPSTWETQYF. CDR3 nucleotides: TGTGCCACCCGAGTGACACCCTCCACCTGGGAGACCCAGTACTTC.

CDR3 sequence: CAWEAGGGGNSPLHF. In DNA, the CDR3 is TGTGCCTGGGAAGCCGGGGGTGGAGGTAATTCACCCCTCCACTTT. J is TRBJ1-6 and V is TRBV30, with D possibly matching TRBD1 (5 bases). Trimming removed 5 bases at V and 6 bases at J, with 17 bases between. Germline V gives CDR1 GTSNPN, CDR2 SVGIG (reference sequence). CDR3 length equals 15 residues.

The chain recombines TRBV18 with TRBJ1-2, with D unclear. The CDR3 sequence is 11 residues long. V gave up 6 bases and J gave up 8 bases, with 10 bases separating them. CDR1 KGHSH and CDR2 LQKENI come from the germline V gene. The CDR3 nucleotides read TGTGCCAGCTCTCAAATGGAAGGCTACACCTTC. It yields the protein CASSQMEGYTF.

This chain joins TRBV5-8 and TRBJ2-5; the D call may be TRBD1 or TRBD2 (6 bases each). CDR3 size: 12 residues. The V gene's germline CDR1 is SGHTS and CDR2 YDEGEE. Trimming shortened V by 7 bases and J by 5 bases, and 12 bases separated the two germline ends. CDR3 sequence reads: CASGGLVETQYF. CDR3 bases: TGTGCCAGCGGGGGGCTAGTCGAGACCCAGTACTTC. The whole variable domain, filled in from reference TRBV5-8 and TRBJ2-5, reads EAGVTQSPTHLIKTRGQQATLRCSPISGHTSVYWYQQALGLGLQFLLWYDEGEERNRGNFPPRFSGRQFPNYSSELNVNALELEDSALYLCASGGLVETQYFGPGTRLLVL.